These 7 T cell receptor beta chains originate from one sample sequenced in a study of beta chain features in type 1 diabetes. No antigen has been assigned to these receptors. Notes on the study in general: When Type 1 diabetes patients were examined, their TCRB CDR3s proved moderately but significantly shorter in all four CD4+ subsets.

As every portion of the isolated RNA was reverse transcribed, the sequencing read expressed TCRB transcripts. Generated by immunoSEQ multiplex PCR, the TCRdb table keeps only in-frame clones and is missing some. The table includes 150,000 to 190,000 clones, about a tenth detected once. Sequenced sample: central memory CD4+ T cells from blood. These receptors came from a man aged 30 to 45 with type 1 diabetes.

The rearrangement uses TRBV5-6 and TRBJ1-2; D remains unclear. Germline V lookup: CDR1 SGHDT, CDR2 YYEEEE. The ends were cut back, 4 bases at V and 4 bases at J, with 14 bases in the middle. This CDR3 comprises 14 residues. The chain's CDR3 is CASSPRSAIYGYTF. In DNA, the CDR3 is TGTGCCAGCAGCCCCCGGAGTGCTATCTATGGCTACACCTTC.

The V and J genes are TRBV5-4 and TRBJ2-3, with 7 bases aligning to TRBD1. There are 15 residues in the CDR3. The V gene end was trimmed by 0 bases and the J gene end by 5 bases; junction bases not matched to a gene: 6. Germline CDR1 reads SGHNT; CDR2 reads YYREEE (reference sequence). CDR3 in amino acids: CASSLEGARGDTQYF. Here the CDR3 DNA reads TGTGCCAGCAGCTTGGAGGGGGCGAGGGGAGATACGCAGTATTTT. The whole variable domain, remainder taken from reference TRBV5-4 and TRBJ2-3, is ETGVTQSPTHLIKTRGQQVTLRCSSQSGHNTVSWYQQALGQGPQFIFQYYREEENGRGNFPPRFSGLQFPNYSSELNVNALELDDSALYLCASSLEGARGDTQYFGPGTRLTVL.

This clone was recorded a few times. The chain uses TRBV18 and TRBJ2-1; no firm D call. From germline, CDR1 is KGHSH and CDR2 LQKENI. This CDR3 has 15 residues. The germline V and J ends were trimmed by 2 bases and 0 bases, with 8 bases remaining between them. The CDR3 DNA sequence: TGTGCCAGCTCACCAAACGGTTACTCCTACAATGAGCAGTTCTTC. Translated: CASSPNGYSYNEQFF.

V usage is TRBV25-1 and J usage is TRBJ2-3, with D perhaps TRBD2 (5 bases). V was trimmed by 2 bases and J by 0 bases, leaving 9 bases between them. CDR1 and CDR2 (germline): MGHDK, SYGVNS. The CDR3 covers 15 residues. CDR3 coding DNA: TGTGCCAGCAGTGAACAAGGACTCAGCACAGATACGCAGTATTTT. Encoded protein: CASSEQGLSTDTQYF.

The chain couples TRBV7-2 to TRBJ2-7, with D tentatively TRBD1 (5 bases). Trimming took off 8 bases at V and 2 bases at J, with 19 bases between the two ends. Germline V gene lookup returns CDR1 SGHTA and CDR2 FQGNSA. The CDR3 is 15 amino acids. CDR3 DNA sequence: TGTGCCAGCGGGGCCATCAGAAAGCAAGCCTACGAGCAGTACTTC. Its protein is CASGAIRKQAYEQYF.

This clone was detected only a few times. The CDR3: CASSGPGTSGATYNEQFF. As DNA, the CDR3 is TGTGCCAGCAGTGGTCCCGGGACTAGCGGGGCGACCTACAATGAGCAGTTCTTC. The chain combines TRBV6-1 with TRBJ2-1; 13 nucleotides align to TRBD2. CDR1 is MNHNS, CDR2 SASEGT, per germline. There are 18 residues in the CDR3. The V and J ends lost 4 bases and 2 bases, in that order; junction bases with no gene match: 8.

This chain links TRBV7-9 with TRBJ2-3, with 7 bases matching TRBD2. CDR1 is SEHNR and CDR2 is FQNEAQ in the germline V gene (reference sequence). Trimming at V came to 1 base and at J to 0 bases, leaving 10 bases not matched to a gene. The CDR3 totals 18 residues. Written as DNA, the CDR3 is TGTGCCAGCAGCTTAGGCTCGGCAGGCGGGAGAAGCACAGATACGCAGTATTTT. This sequence encodes CASSLGSAGGRSTDTQYF.